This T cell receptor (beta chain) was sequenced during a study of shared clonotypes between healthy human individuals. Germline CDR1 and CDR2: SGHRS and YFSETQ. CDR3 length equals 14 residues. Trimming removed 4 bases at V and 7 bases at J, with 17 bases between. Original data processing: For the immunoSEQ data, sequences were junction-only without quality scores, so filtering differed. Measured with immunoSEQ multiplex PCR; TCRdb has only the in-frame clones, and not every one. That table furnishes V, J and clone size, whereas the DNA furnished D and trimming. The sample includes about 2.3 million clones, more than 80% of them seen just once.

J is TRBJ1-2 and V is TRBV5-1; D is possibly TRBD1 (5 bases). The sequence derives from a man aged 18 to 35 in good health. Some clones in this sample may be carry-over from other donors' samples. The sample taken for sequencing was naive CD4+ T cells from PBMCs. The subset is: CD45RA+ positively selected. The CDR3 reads CASSLQENIGGYTF. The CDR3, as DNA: TGCGCCAGCAGCCTACAGGAGAACATTGGTGGCTACACCTTC.